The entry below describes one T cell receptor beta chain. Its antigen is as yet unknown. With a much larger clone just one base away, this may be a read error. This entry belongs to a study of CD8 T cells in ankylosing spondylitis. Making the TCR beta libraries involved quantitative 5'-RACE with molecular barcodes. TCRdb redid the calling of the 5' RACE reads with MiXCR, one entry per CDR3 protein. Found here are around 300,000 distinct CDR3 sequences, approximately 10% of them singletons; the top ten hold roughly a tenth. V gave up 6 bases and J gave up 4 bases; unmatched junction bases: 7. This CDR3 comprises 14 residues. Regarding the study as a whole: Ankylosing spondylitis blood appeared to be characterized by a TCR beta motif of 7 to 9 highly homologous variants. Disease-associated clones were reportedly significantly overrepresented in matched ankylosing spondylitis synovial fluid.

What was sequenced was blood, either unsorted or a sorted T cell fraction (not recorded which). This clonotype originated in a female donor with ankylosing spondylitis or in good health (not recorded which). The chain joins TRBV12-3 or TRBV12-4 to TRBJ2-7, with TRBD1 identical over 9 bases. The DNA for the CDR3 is TGTGCCAGCAGCCTGACAGGGGGGCCTTACGAGCAGTACTTC. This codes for CASSLTGGPYEQYF.